The clone carrying this T cell receptor (beta chain) appeared many times. What it binds is not known. The CDR3 goes on 3 residues after the read ends, and that part is filled in from the germline J gene. This entry belongs to a study of T cell clonality in common variable immunodeficiency. Broader study findings: The cause of increased CVID clonality remains unclear without subpopulation sequencing. Fewer TCRbeta clones were shared among CVID subjects than controls. TCRbeta clonality was increased in CVID versus healthy controls.

The data were produced by immunoSEQ multiplex PCR, yet TCRdb's version contains in-frame clones alone and is incomplete. This repertoire holds 30,000 to 40,000 clones, and none appear only once. The CDR3 totals 15 residues. Germline values: CDR1 SGHNT, CDR2 YYREEE (reference sequence). The ends lost 1 base at V and 6 bases at J; junction bases unmatched: 3. The rearrangement uses TRBV5-4 and TRBJ2-2; TRBD1 aligns across 10 bases. The sample taken for sequencing was peripheral blood mononuclear cells. The source is a person between 18 and 69 years old in good health. The part of the CDR3 DNA that was read is TGTGCCAGCAGCTTGTGGGACAGGGGTTCCGGGGAG. This encodes CASSLWDRGSGE. The CDR3 in its entirety is CASSLWDRGSGELFF.